These 9 T cell receptor beta chains share one sample of origin, sequenced in a study of blood T cell repertoires in COVID-19. Assay: immunoSEQ multiplex PCR; the TCRdb copy retains only in-frame clones and omits some. The sample lists approximately 90,000 clones, 89% occurring once. The sample consisted of peripheral blood. The receptors here all came from a man aged 45 to 65 with acute or convalescent COVID-19.

The chain links TRBV29-1 to TRBJ1-5, with D possibly being TRBD1 (5 bases). Deletions cut 6 bases from V and 0 bases from J, with 9 bases between. Germline V gene lookup returns CDR1 SQVTM and CDR2 ANQGSEA. CDR3 length: 13 amino acids. The CDR3 nucleotides read TGCAGCGTGAAAGGACATAGCAATCAGCCCCAGCATTTT. It translates to CSVKGHSNQPQHF. The full variable domain, with the rest looked up from reference TRBV29-1 and TRBJ1-5, is SAVISQKPSRDICQRGTSLTIQCQVDSQVTMMFWYRQQPGQSLTLIATANQGSEATYESGFVIDKFPISRPNLTFSTLTVSNMSPEDSSIYLCSVKGHSNQPQHFGDGTRLSIL.

This chain joins TRBV28 and TRBJ1-1; the D gene is possibly TRBD1 (5 bases). Trimming pared 6 bases from V and 0 bases from J, leaving 8 bases between. Germline assignment: CDR1 MDHEN and CDR2 SYDVKM. This CDR3 is built from 13 residues. This chain's CDR3 is CASSPGLNTEAFF. CDR3 DNA: TGTGCCAGCAGCCCAGGGTTGAACACTGAAGCTTTCTTT.

The J gene is TRBJ2-7, the V gene TRBV6-2 or TRBV6-3, with 7 nucleotides matching TRBD2. CDR3 length: 13 amino acids. Trimming cost V 6 bases and J 6 bases; bases outside gene matches: 8. CDR1 and CDR2 from the germline V gene are MNHEY and SVGEGT. CDR3 nucleotide sequence: TGTGCCAGCAGCCTAGCGGTTGGGGGCGAGCAGTACGTC. Residues: CASSLAVGGEQYV.

The V gene is TRBV6-6, the J gene TRBJ2-3, with TRBD2 matching over 13 bases. There are 16 residues in the CDR3. V trimming: 2 bases; J trimming: 1 base; junction bases outside the gene matches: 0. Germline CDR1 MNHNY, CDR2 SVGAGI (reference sequence). The CDR3 region is CASSYGLAGGTDTQYF. CDR3 DNA: TGTGCCAGCAGTTACGGACTAGCGGGGGGCACAGATACGCAGTATTTT.

In its sample, this clone was seen a few times. This chain connects TRBV6-2 or TRBV6-3 to TRBJ1-1; no reliable D call. V was trimmed by 3 bases and J by 0 bases, leaving 5 bases between them. This CDR3 is built from 13 residues. CDR1 and CDR2 (germline): MNHEY, SVGEGT. The CDR3 DNA reads as TGTGCCAGCAGTTATCGGGTGAACACTGAAGCTTTCTTT. This sequence encodes CASSYRVNTEAFF.

The V and J genes are TRBV5-4 and TRBJ2-1, with 9 bases fitting TRBD2. V dropped 4 bases and J dropped 6; count of bases not matched to a gene: 8. Germline V gene data show CDR1 as SGHNT and CDR2 as YYREEE (reference sequence). This CDR3 has 15 residues. CDR3 region: CASSRIAGVINEQFF. The CDR3 DNA is TGTGCCAGCAGCCGTATAGCGGGGGTTATCAATGAGCAGTTCTTC.

The V and J genes are TRBV7-3 and TRBJ1-6; 7 bases fit TRBD1. J lost 3 bases, V lost 5 bases, and 7 bases had no gene match. CDR1 and CDR2 from the germline V gene are SGHTA and FQGTGA. The length of the CDR3 is 16 residues. CDR3: CASSPDREHYNSPLHF. The CDR3 region has the DNA TGTGCCAGCAGCCCAGACAGGGAGCACTATAATTCACCCCTCCACTTT.

CDR3 bases: TGTGCCAGTAGTATCCAGGGGGCGAACACCGGGGAGCTGTTTTTT. Its protein product is CASSIQGANTGELFF. The V and J genes are TRBV19 and TRBJ2-2; 7 bases fit TRBD1. The junction had 1 base not matched to a gene; V was cut back by 3 bases and J by 0 bases. The CDR3 totals 15 residues. Germline V gene sequence: CDR1 LNHDA, CDR2 SQIVND (reference sequence).

This clone was seen once. The chain is built from TRBV5-1 and TRBJ2-2; 7 bases line up with TRBD1. The CDR3 extends over 15 amino acids. CDR1 SGHRS and CDR2 YFSETQ come from the germline V gene. With V trimmed by 4 bases and J by 2 bases, 5 bases remained unmatched. CDR3 nucleotides: TGCGCCAGCAGCCTGACAGGGCCTAACACCGGGGAGCTGTTTTTT. It translates to CASSLTGPNTGELFF. The full variable domain, with the rest looked up from reference TRBV5-1 and TRBJ2-2, is KAGVTQTPRYLIKTRGQQVTLSCSPISGHRSVSWYQQTPGQGLQFLFEYFSETQRNKGNFPGRFSGRQFSNSRSEMNVSTLELGDSALYLCASSLTGPNTGELFFGEGSRLTVL.